This is a list of T cell receptor beta chains from one sample in a study of CD8 T cells in Susac syndrome. TCRdb re-called the immunoSEQ multiplex PCR reads with MiXCR, one entry per CDR3 protein. The sample has about 190,000 distinct CDR3 sequences, over 85% seen once. Material for sequencing was CD4+ T cells from PBMCs. These receptors were obtained from a human donor in good health. Each CDR3 is given with its conserved first and last residue. A D gene is named only where the DNA matches it firmly. Clone sizes are given selectively: once, few, many, or a class where the clone is expanded.

>NA|TRBJ2-3|TRBV7-2|NA
CASSPGTRGTDTQYF
TGTGCCAGCAGCCCGGGAACTAGGGGAACAGATACGCAGTATTTT
>NA|TRBJ2-2|TRBV14|once
CASSQDQAIPTGELFF
TGTGCCAGCAGCCAAGATCAAGCCATACCCACCGGGGAGCTGTTTTTT
>NA|TRBJ2-3|TRBV7-3|NA
CASSSRLGGPDTQYF
TGTGCCAGCAGCTCCCGTTTGGGGGGCCCAGATACGCAGTATTTT
>NA|TRBJ2-6|TRBV5-8|NA
CASSLSLRAGANVLTF
TGTGCCAGCAGCCTCTCATTGAGGGCTGGGGCCAACGTCCTGACTTTC
>NA|TRBJ1-2|TRBV9|NA
CASSPRVGNYGYTF
TGTGCCAGCAGCCCACGGGTGGGCAACTATGGCTACACCTTC
>NA|TRBJ2-3|TRBV5-6|NA
CASSLVPQRVYF
TGTGCCAGCAGCTTGGTCCCCCAACGAGTGTATTTT
>NA|TRBJ1-1|TRBV7-2|NA
CASSPPSQWMAFF
TGTGCCAGCAGTCCCCCGTCACAGTGGATGGCTTTCTTT
>NA|TRBJ1-6|TRBV9|once
CASSVAGAGGSPLHF
TGTGCCAGCAGCGTAGCAGGGGCGGGTGGTTCACCCCTCCACTTT
>NA|TRBJ1-4|TRBV28|NA
CASSLGGITNEKLFF
TGTGCCAGCAGTTTGGGGGGGATAACTAATGAAAAACTGTTTTTT
>NA|TRBJ1-3|TRBV7-2|NA
CASSLGRALGNTIYF
TGTGCCAGCAGCTTGGGCCGAGCCCTCGGAAACACCATATATTTT
>NA|TRBJ2-7|TRBV3-1|NA
CASSQAVRGNYEQYF
TGTGCCAGCAGCCAAGCGGTCAGGGGAAATTACGAGCAGTACTTC
>NA|TRBJ1-5|TRBV7-8|few
CASSLGRGGNQPQHF
TGTGCCAGCAGCTTAGGCAGGGGAGGCAATCAGCCCCAGCATTTT
>NA|TRBJ1-6|TRBV4-2|NA
CASSQDWAGTTSSYNSPLHF
TGTGCCAGCAGCCAAGATTGGGCCGGGACAACTAGCTCCTATAATTCACCCCTCCACTTT
>NA|TRBJ1-5|TRBV5-1|NA
CASSWGTGNSNQPQHF
TGCGCCAGCAGCTGGGGGACGGGTAATAGCAATCAGCCCCAGCATTTT
>NA|TRBJ2-3|TRBV7-2|NA
CASSSLGSLGGTQYF
TGTGCCAGCAGCTCCCTCGGGTCTCTTGGGGGTACGCAGTATTTT
>NA|TRBJ2-4|TRBV5-6|NA
CASSDLGANIQYF
TGTGCCAGCAGCGATTTAGGGGCGAACATTCAGTACTTC
>NA|TRBJ2-3|TRBV20-1|NA
CSASPGGGHRNTQYF
TGCAGTGCCTCCCCTGGGGGGGGCCACCGGAATACGCAGTATTTT
>TRBD2|TRBJ2-7|TRBV6-5|NA
CASSFGGVAGLSYEQYF
TGTGCCAGCAGTTTCGGGGGGGTAGCGGGGCTATCCTACGAGCAGTACTTC
>TRBD1|TRBJ1-2|TRBV30|NA
CAWTTLPGQTIYGYTF
TGTGCCTGGACCACCCTACCGGGACAGACGATCTATGGCTACACCTTC
>NA|TRBJ1-4|TRBV27|NA
CASSSSIPRGKLFF
TGTGCCAGCAGTTCGTCGATTCCGCGGGGAAAACTGTTTTTT
>TRBD2|TRBJ2-1|TRBV7-2|NA
CASSLVISGITYNEQFF
TGTGCCAGCAGCTTAGTAATTAGCGGGATAACCTACAATGAGCAGTTCTTC
>NA|TRBJ2-2|TRBV20-1|NA
CSARNTGELFF
TGCAGTGCCAGGAACACCGGGGAGCTGTTTTTT